This T cell receptor beta chain was identified during a study of T cells in Graves' hyperthyroidism and ophthalmopathy. For the study at large: Upon initial diagnosis and before any treatment, peripheral blood was collected.

What was amplified from RNA transcripts were TCR beta CDR3 regions. HTBI primers drove first-round RT-PCR of the TCR CDR3. TCRdb called the multiplex PCR reads again in MiXCR, with one record for every CDR3 protein. Of about 590,000 distinct CDR3 sequences in the sample, approximately 15% were seen once. The CDR3 is 14 amino acids. With 2 bases removed from V and 4 bases from J, the gap between germline ends came to 11 bases. Germline V gene lookup returns CDR1 MNHEY and CDR2 SMNVEV (reference sequence). This clonotype was found many times. Sequencing was done on a sample of blood. The V call is TRBV27, the J call TRBJ2-5; D not resolved. This clonotype was obtained from a woman under 30 with Graves' ophthalmopathy. CDR3 DNA: TGTGCCAGCAGTTTAAGGTACCCAGCAGAGACCCAGTACTTC. Translating gives CASSLRYPAETQYF.